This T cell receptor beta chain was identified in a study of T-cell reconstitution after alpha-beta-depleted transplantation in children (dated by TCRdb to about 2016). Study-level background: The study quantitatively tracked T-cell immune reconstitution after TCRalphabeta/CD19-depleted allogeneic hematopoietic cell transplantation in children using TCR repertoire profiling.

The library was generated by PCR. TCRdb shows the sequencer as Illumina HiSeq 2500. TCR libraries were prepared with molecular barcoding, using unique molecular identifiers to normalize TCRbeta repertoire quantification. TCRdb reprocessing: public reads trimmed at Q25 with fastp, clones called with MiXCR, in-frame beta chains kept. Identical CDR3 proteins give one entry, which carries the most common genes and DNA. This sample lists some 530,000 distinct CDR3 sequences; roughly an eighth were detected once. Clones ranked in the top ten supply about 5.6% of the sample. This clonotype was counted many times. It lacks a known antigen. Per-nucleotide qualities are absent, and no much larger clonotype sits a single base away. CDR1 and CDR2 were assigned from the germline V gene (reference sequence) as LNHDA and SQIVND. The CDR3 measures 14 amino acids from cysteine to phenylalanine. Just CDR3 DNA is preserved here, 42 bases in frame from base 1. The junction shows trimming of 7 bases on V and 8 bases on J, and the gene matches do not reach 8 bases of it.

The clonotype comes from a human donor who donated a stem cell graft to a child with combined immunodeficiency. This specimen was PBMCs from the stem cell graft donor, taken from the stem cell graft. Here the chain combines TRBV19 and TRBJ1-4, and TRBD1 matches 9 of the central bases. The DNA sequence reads TGTGCCAGTAACTCCGGGACAGGGAACGAAAAACTGTTTTTT. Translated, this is CASNSGTGNEKLFF.